This TCR beta chain was retrieved from a study of beta chain features in type 1 diabetes. Study information: Sorted cells, approximately 110,000,000 in number, were examined across all samples.

As concerns this clone: The target antigen is unknown.

The investigators reverse transcribed all of the isolated RNA, so they sequenced expressed TCRB transcripts. Clones were sequenced by immunoSEQ multiplex PCR, and TCRdb holds only the in-frame ones, with some missing. The sample lists hundreds of thousands of clones; about an eighth were seen once. Whole-study findings and limits: Reads derived from cDNA could over-represent cells showing high TCR expression. In all four CD4+ subsets, TCRB CDR3 length was significantly, moderately reduced in type 1 diabetes. Patients with type 1 diabetes carried fewer insertions and had more deletions at their VDJ junctions.

The V gene's germline CDR1 is KGHSH and CDR2 LQKENI. Trimming stripped 0 bases from V and 9 bases from J, with 12 bases between. The CDR3 runs to 15 residues. Around 0.12 L of blood, on average, came from one heparinised draw per donor. The chain links TRBV18 to TRBJ1-6; D is unresolved. The source of this sequence is a man aged 18 to 29 with type 1 diabetes. Sequenced material: naive CD4+ T cells from blood. The CDR3 spells CASSPPDDEGSPLHF. The CDR3 DNA reads as TGTGCCAGCTCACCACCGGACGACGAGGGTTCACCCCTCCACTTT.